These 15 T cell receptor beta chains were sequenced from one sample in a study of cytomegalovirus exposure and HLA in healthy donors. Primers: 60 Vbeta forward and 13 Jbeta reverse. Using immunoSEQ multiplex PCR, the repertoire was profiled, and TCRdb retains in-frame clones only, with some absent. Among about 82,000 clones listed, over 75% were seen once. Sequencing was carried out using PBMCs. These receptors all come from a human donor in good health.

The V call is TRBV15, the J call TRBJ1-5, with a tentative D call TRBD1 (6 bases). With 5 bases removed from V and 1 base from J, the gap between germline ends came to 9 bases. The CDR3 is 14 amino acids. CDR1 LNHNV and CDR2 YYDKDF come from the germline V gene (reference sequence). For the CDR3, the DNA is TGTGCCACCAGCGCTGGACAGAGCAATCAGCCCCAGCATTTT. Protein: CATSAGQSNQPQHF.

The V gene is TRBV9, the J gene TRBJ2-1, with TRBD2 matching 10 bases. The J segment lost 1 base and the V segment lost 3 bases, leaving 4 bases of the junction unmatched. The CDR3 sequence is 16 residues long. CDR1 is SGDLS and CDR2 is YYNGEE in the germline V gene. The CDR3 DNA follows: TGTGCCAGCAGCGGGTTAGCGGGGGGATCCTACAATGAGCAGTTCTTC. This sequence encodes CASSGLAGGSYNEQFF.

The DNA of the CDR3 is TGTGCCAGCAGCGTGGGACTAGCATCTACGCAGTATTTT. This sequence encodes CASSVGLASTQYF. The rearrangement links TRBV9 to TRBJ2-3; 9 nucleotides agree with TRBD2. Germline V gene lookup returns CDR1 SGDLS and CDR2 YYNGEE. V shed 2 bases and J 8 bases; nucleotides not matched to a gene: 3. The CDR3 runs to 13 residues.

The chain carries TRBV14 and TRBJ2-1; 9 nucleotides line up with TRBD2. V gave up 3 bases and J gave up 3 bases; unmatched junction bases: 3. The CDR3 is made up of 15 amino acids. Per the germline V gene, CDR1 is SGHDN and CDR2 is FVKESK. The CDR3 DNA is TGTGCCAGCAGCCACTCTAGCGGGGTCTACAATGAGCAGTTCTTC. Translated, it gives CASSHSSGVYNEQFF. Full variable domain (missing parts from reference TRBV14 and TRBJ2-1): EAGVTQFPSHSVIEKGQTVTLRCDPISGHDNLYWYRRVMGKEIKFLLHFVKESKQDESGMPNNRFLAERTGGTYSTLKVQPAELEDSGVYFCASSHSSGVYNEQFFGPGTRLTVL.

The chain is built from TRBV4-1 and TRBJ1-5; D remains unclear. The CDR3 covers 15 residues. Germline CDR1 MGHRA, CDR2 YSYEKL. V was cut by 1 base and J by 7 bases, with 14 bases left in between. The CDR3 DNA is TGCGCCAGCAGCCAAGCTATACAAGGAGTCCAGCCCCAGCATTTT. Translation gives CASSQAIQGVQPQHF.

V gene TRBV7-8 combines with J gene TRBJ1-4; the D gene is possibly TRBD1 (6 bases). Germline V gives CDR1 SGHVS, CDR2 FQNEAQ. This CDR3 has 15 residues. V lost 5 bases and J lost 5, with 15 bases in between. The CDR3 nucleotides read TGTGCCAGCAGCGCTAACCGGGACAAGAATGAAAAACTGTTTTTT. This translates into CASSANRDKNEKLFF.

The gene calls are TRBV7-2 and TRBJ2-5; TRBD1 agrees at 9 bases. This CDR3 has 16 amino acids. Germline loops: CDR1 SGHTA, CDR2 FQGNSA. Unmatched junction bases numbered 9, after V lost 2 bases and J lost 5 bases. The CDR3 DNA follows: TGTGCCAGCAGCTTACTCCCGGGACAGGGACTGGAGACCCAGTACTTC. Its translation: CASSLLPGQGLETQYF. Complete variable domain (other parts from reference TRBV7-2 and TRBJ2-5): GAGVSQSPSNKVTEKGKDVELRCDPISGHTALYWYRQSLGQGLEFLIYFQGNSAPDKSGLPSDRFSAERTGGSVSTLTIQRTQQEDSAVYLCASSLLPGQGLETQYFGPGTRLLVL.

This clone was detected many times. V and J are TRBV30 and TRBJ1-5; D gene ambiguous. The germline V gene has CDR1 GTSNPN and CDR2 SVGIG (reference sequence). V was pared by 3 bases and J by 5 bases, with 17 bases between. There are 15 residues in the CDR3. The CDR3 region is CAWSLPGWSYQPQHF. CDR3 bases: TGTGCCTGGAGCCTCCCGGGGTGGTCATATCAGCCCCAGCATTTT.

The chain links TRBV2 to TRBJ1-2; D possibly corresponds to TRBD1 (5 bases). The CDR3 contains 15 residues. V lost 8 bases and J 5 bases, leaving 21 bases between the germline ends. Germline V CDR1 and CDR2: SNHLY, FYNNEI. The CDR3 is CASVPRDSGAYGYTF. For the CDR3, the DNA is TGTGCCAGCGTACCCCGGGACTCCGGCGCTTATGGCTACACCTTC.

The rearrangement uses TRBV15 and TRBJ1-6; possibly TRBD1 for D (5 bases). Deletions cut 5 bases from V and 0 bases from J, with 17 bases between. The CDR3 covers 18 residues. Germline loops: CDR1 LNHNV, CDR2 YYDKDF (reference sequence). This chain's CDR3 is CATSPRTQGSSYNSPLHF. As DNA, the CDR3 is TGTGCCACCAGCCCGCGAACTCAGGGTAGCTCCTATAATTCACCCCTCCACTTT.

A few counts support this clone. The rearrangement joins TRBV10-1 to TRBJ1-1; D unresolved. Per germline, CDR1 WNHNN and CDR2 SYGVQD (reference sequence). This CDR3 spans 11 amino acids. V lost 4 bases to trimming and J lost 6 bases, with 6 bases between them. CDR3 in DNA: TGCGCCAGCAGTGGAGGGCCTGAAGCTTTCTTT. This gives the protein CASSGGPEAFF.

This clone was detected once. CDR3 loop: CSVRPGGGETQYF. CDR3 coding DNA: TGCAGCGTCCGCCCAGGGGGCGGGGAGACCCAGTACTTC. The rearrangement joins TRBV29-1 to TRBJ2-5, with 8 bases identical to TRBD1. Germline V gene lookup returns CDR1 SQVTM and CDR2 ANQGSEA. V trimming: 6 bases; J trimming: 5 bases; junction bases outside the gene matches: 8. The CDR3 totals 13 residues.

The V call is TRBV15, the J call TRBJ2-2, with 10 bases that match TRBD1. The J segment lost 6 bases and the V segment lost 8 bases, leaving 6 bases of the junction unmatched. The CDR3 loop spans 14 amino acids. Germline lookup yields CDR1 LNHNV and CDR2 YYDKDF (reference sequence). CDR3 in DNA: TGTGCCACCTTCGACAGGGGGCGACCCGGGGAGCTGTTTTTT. It yields the protein CATFDRGRPGELFF.

This chain links TRBV11-2 with TRBJ2-2; TRBD1 matches 7 bases. Germline CDR1 SGHAT, CDR2 FQNNGV. The junction had 8 bases not matched to a gene; V was cut back by 4 bases and J by 3 bases. This CDR3 is built from 16 residues. The CDR3 bases are TGTGCCAGCAGCTCTCTCGACAGGGTCGACACCGGGGAGCTGTTTTTT. It specifies CASSSLDRVDTGELFF. Together with reference TRBV11-2 and TRBJ2-2, the CDR3 gives the full variable domain: EAGVAQSPRYKIIEKRQSVAFWCNPISGHATLYWYQQILGQGPKLLIQFQNNGVVDDSQLPKDRFSAERLKGVDSTLKIQPAKLEDSAVYLCASSSLDRVDTGELFFGEGSRLTVL.

CDR3: CASSRGPGTGGEIFF. The CDR3, as DNA: TGCGCCAGCAGCAGGGGACCCGGGACAGGGGGTGAAATTTTCTTT. The chain recombines TRBV10-2 with TRBJ1-1; 11 positions agree with TRBD1. Germline V gives CDR1 WSHSY, CDR2 SAAADI. V shed 6 bases, J shed 13 bases, and the junction held 16 bases outside the gene matches. The CDR3 consists of 15 residues.